This T cell receptor beta chain appears in the sequencing data of a study of cytomegalovirus exposure and HLA in healthy donors. Regarding the study as a whole: Generally TCR sequences proved uncommon, though certain public TCRs appeared in numerous donors. Specific recognition of CMV antigens was confirmed in vitro for a few chains (all CMV-associated).

Profiling relied on immunoSEQ multiplex PCR, and the TCRdb table lists in-frame clones only, not all of them. The sample has roughly 60,000 clones, 96% seen once. Remarks on this clone: Antigen unknown.

From germline, CDR1 is MNHEY and CDR2 SVGAGI. Trimming shortened V by 7 bases and J by 4 bases, and 10 bases separated the two germline ends. The CDR3 consists of 12 residues. Sequenced: PBMCs. This chain joins TRBV6-5 and TRBJ1-2, with no clear D. The source is a man aged 18 to 30 in good health and CMV-seronegative. This chain's CDR3 is CASKRRGYGYTF. The CDR3 DNA sequence: TGTGCCAGCAAAAGGCGGGGCTATGGCTACACCTTC.